The table lists the clone carrying this T cell receptor beta chain with many counts. Its antigen remains unidentified. This entry is derived from a study of neurological immune-mediated disorders. Time point described: technical triplicate 3. Sorted libraries were derived from approximately 1 million CD4+ or CD8+ T cells. Findings of the study overall: Falling below healthy controls, multiple sclerosis showed the least TCR clonal expansion, while HTLV-1-associated myelopathy showed the most.

Germline V gene lookup returns CDR1 KGHSH and CDR2 LQKENI. This CDR3 is 15 amino acids long. The V and J ends lost 0 bases and 7 bases respectively, with 14 bases between them. The method for making cDNA was 5'RACE, and it used 10-nucleotide random UMIs. The authors obtained over 180 million TCR-beta sequences from 15-18 subjects per sequencing run. MiXCR, applied by TCRdb to the 5' RACE reads, yields one record per CDR3 protein. The sample lists about 31,000 distinct CDR3 sequences, roughly 16% occurring once. The TCR originated in a female donor with HTLV-1-associated myelopathy (HAM/TSP). The chain uses TRBV18 and TRBJ2-3; D not certain. Input material: CD4+ T cells from blood. The CDR3 DNA sequence: TGTGCCAGCTCACCACCGACCGGAGCCTTCAATACGCAGTATTTT. Amino acid sequence: CASSPPTGAFNTQYF. The whole variable domain, remainder taken from reference TRBV18 and TRBJ2-3, is NAGVMQNPRHLVRRRGQEARLRCSPMKGHSHVYWYRQLPEEGLKFMVYLQKENIIDESGMPKERFSAEFPKEGPSILRIQQVVRGDSAAYFCASSPPTGAFNTQYFGPGTRLTVL.